The 18 T cell receptor beta chains given below trace back to one sample, sequenced in a study of siplizumab effects on memory and regulatory T cells. Data came from immunoSEQ multiplex PCR; TCRdb stores just in-frame clones and leaves some out. The sample shows more than 60,000 clones, just over 95% of them seen only once. Sequenced: naive CD8+ T cells sorted from blood. These receptors came from a human donor in good health.

The chain combines TRBV6-5 with TRBJ2-7; D is undetermined. Per germline, CDR1 MNHEY and CDR2 SVGAGI. V was cut by 3 bases and J by 2 bases, with 8 bases left in between. This CDR3 region has 13 residues. In DNA form, the CDR3 reads TGTGCCAGCAGTTATGGGGAAGCCTACGAGCAGTACTTC. The encoded protein is CASSYGEAYEQYF.

The chain is built from TRBV6-1 and TRBJ1-3; D unclear. This CDR3 contains 14 residues. The V gene's germline CDR1 is MNHNS and CDR2 SASEGT. Trimming removed 3 bases at V and 4 bases at J, with 10 bases between. The CDR3: CASSEYSGGNTIYF. In DNA form, the CDR3 reads TGTGCCAGCAGTGAGTACAGCGGAGGAAACACCATATATTTT.

This chain links TRBV27 with TRBJ2-3, with D perhaps matching TRBD1 (5 bases). V lost 6 bases to trimming and J lost 2 bases, with 18 bases between them. The CDR3 consists of 16 residues. Germline CDR1 reads MNHEY; CDR2 reads SMNVEV (reference sequence). The CDR3 region is CASSQSSQGSTDTQYF. The CDR3 region has the DNA TGTGCCAGCAGCCAATCAAGTCAGGGCTCCACAGATACGCAGTATTTT.

The chain joins TRBV5-4 to TRBJ2-5; 11 bases line up with TRBD1. Germline lookup yields CDR1 SGHNT and CDR2 YYREEE (reference sequence). V was clipped by 4 bases and J by 5 bases; unmatched bases: 7. This CDR3 contains 15 residues. CDR3 nucleotide sequence: TGTGCCAGCAGCGAGAGGACAGGGGGCCCGGAGACCCAGTACTTC. Its protein is CASSERTGGPETQYF. The full variable domain, with the rest looked up from reference TRBV5-4 and TRBJ2-5, is ETGVTQSPTHLIKTRGQQVTLRCSSQSGHNTVSWYQQALGQGPQFIFQYYREEENGRGNFPPRFSGLQFPNYSSELNVNALELDDSALYLCASSERTGGPETQYFGPGTRLLVL.

The rearrangement joins TRBV6-5 to TRBJ1-6; 9 nucleotides line up with TRBD1. The J segment lost 7 bases and the V segment lost 6 bases, leaving 4 bases of the junction unmatched. The length of the CDR3 is 14 residues. Germline V gives CDR1 MNHEY, CDR2 SVGAGI. The CDR3 sequence: CASRDRGGNSPLHF. The DNA of the CDR3 is TGTGCCAGCAGGGACAGGGGTGGGAATTCACCCCTCCACTTT.

This chain connects TRBV5-6 to TRBJ1-2; no definite D call. V was trimmed by 4 bases and J by 1 base, leaving 8 bases between them. Per the germline V gene, CDR1 is SGHDT and CDR2 is YYEEEE. This CDR3 has 13 residues. This CDR3 reads CASSPQVNYGYTF. As DNA, the CDR3 is TGTGCCAGCAGCCCCCAGGTTAACTATGGCTACACCTTC.

The chain is built from TRBV2 and TRBJ1-1; D remains ambiguous. V was clipped by 1 base and J by 1 base, with 13 bases between them. The CDR3 is 16 residues long. Germline values: CDR1 SNHLY, CDR2 FYNNEI. This chain's CDR3 is CASSEGWSSGNTEAFF. Here the CDR3 DNA reads TGTGCCAGCAGTGAAGGGTGGTCATCGGGGAACACTGAAGCTTTCTTT. Complete variable domain (other parts from reference TRBV2 and TRBJ1-1): EPEVTQTPSHQVTQMGQEVILRCVPISNHLYFYWYRQILGQKVEFLVSFYNNEISEKSEIFDDQFSVERPDGSNFTLKIRSTKLEDSAMYFCASSEGWSSGNTEAFFGQGTRLTVV.

The chain combines TRBV7-9 with TRBJ1-2; D is unresolved. This CDR3 has 15 amino acids. Trimming cost V 3 bases and J 4 bases, with 15 bases left between them. Germline CDR1 is SEHNR and CDR2 is FQNEAQ (reference sequence). The CDR3, as DNA: TGTGCCAGCAGCTTGTCCGGCAGCCCTCTCTATGGCTACACCTTC. Translated, it gives CASSLSGSPLYGYTF. The entire variable domain, with the rest obtained from reference TRBV7-9 and TRBJ1-2, is as follows: DTGVSQNPRHKITKRGQNVTFRCDPISEHNRLYWYRQTLGQGPEFLTYFQNEAQLEKSRLLSDRFSAERPKGSFSTLEIQRTEQGDSAMYLCASSLSGSPLYGYTFGSGTRLTVV.

The V and J genes are TRBV7-3 and TRBJ1-3, with 7 positions matching TRBD1. CDR1 and CDR2 (germline): SGHTA, FQGTGA. The V gene end was trimmed by 4 bases and the J gene end by 9 bases; junction bases not matched to a gene: 6. CDR3 length: 13 residues. The CDR3 DNA reads as TGTGCCAGCAGCTCGACAGGGTCAGGCACCATATATTTT. Amino acid sequence: CASSSTGSGTIYF.

The chain recombines TRBV7-6 with TRBJ2-7, with D perhaps given as TRBD1 or TRBD2 (6 bases each). Trimming took off 5 bases at V and 3 bases at J, with 20 bases between the two ends. This CDR3 contains 16 residues. In germline, CDR1 is SGHVS, CDR2 FNYEAQ. CDR3 residues: CASSPGGWGAGYEQYF. CDR3 nucleotide sequence: TGTGCCAGCAGCCCGGGCGGCTGGGGGGCGGGCTACGAGCAGTACTTC.

V usage is TRBV30 and J usage is TRBJ2-3, with TRBD2 as a possible D gene (6 bases). Per the germline V gene, CDR1 is GTSNPN and CDR2 is SVGIG (reference sequence). This CDR3 is 14 amino acids long. Trimming stripped 1 base from V and 8 bases from J, with 16 bases between. The CDR3 protein is CAWSELGGGSTQYF. The CDR3 DNA is TGTGCCTGGAGTGAACTTGGAGGAGGGTCTACGCAGTATTTT.

Written as DNA, the CDR3 is TGTGCCAGCAGCTTGGCTCTCAATCAGGGACGCTACACCTTC. Amino acids: CASSLALNQGRYTF. This sequence joins TRBV5-4 and TRBJ1-2; perhaps TRBD1 as D (5 bases). Deletions cut 0 bases from V and 9 bases from J, with 15 bases between. The CDR3 spans 14 residues. Germline V gene sequence: CDR1 SGHNT, CDR2 YYREEE (reference sequence).

The rearrangement uses TRBV9 and TRBJ2-7, with D possibly being TRBD1 (6 bases). The V and J ends lost 3 bases and 3 bases respectively, with 10 bases between them. This CDR3 spans 13 amino acids. Germline-derived CDR1 and CDR2 are SGDLS and YYNGEE. CDR3 nucleotides: TGTGCCAGCAGCGCCCTACAGGGCTACGAGCAGTACTTC. Protein sequence: CASSALQGYEQYF.

The CDR3 spells CASSFSQAAWHNEQFF. The CDR3 DNA is TGTGCCAGCAGCTTCAGTCAGGCAGCGTGGCACAATGAGCAGTTCTTC. V and J are TRBV7-9 and TRBJ2-1; D remains unclear. V was pared by 3 bases and J by 5 bases, with 17 bases between. Germline V gene data show CDR1 as SEHNR and CDR2 as FQNEAQ (reference sequence). The CDR3 length is 16 residues.

This clone has just a few counts. V usage is TRBV30 and J usage is TRBJ1-1; tentative D call: TRBD1 (5 bases). The CDR3 totals 13 residues. The V end lost 2 bases, the J end lost 1 base, and 8 bases lay between the germline ends. Germline V gene data show CDR1 as GTSNPN and CDR2 as SVGIG (reference sequence). CDR3 region: CAWSSTENTEAFF. The DNA of the CDR3 is TGTGCCTGGAGTTCGACAGAGAACACTGAAGCTTTCTTT. The whole variable domain, remainder taken from reference TRBV30 and TRBJ1-1, is SQTIHQWPATLVQPVGSPLSLECTVEGTSNPNLYWYRQAAGRGLQLLFYSVGIGQISSEVPQNLSASRPQDRQFILSSKKLLLSDSGFYLCAWSSTENTEAFFGQGTRLTVV.

V is TRBV7-9 and J is TRBJ2-3, with 9 bases matching TRBD2. The CDR3 sequence is 16 residues long. Looked up from germline, CDR1 is SEHNR and CDR2 is FQNEAQ (reference sequence). Trimming at V came to 0 bases and at J to 7 bases, leaving 8 bases not matched to a gene. The CDR3 spells CASSLAGSLAGHTQYF. CDR3 bases: TGTGCCAGCAGCTTAGCGGGTTCCCTAGCGGGGCATACGCAGTATTTT.

This clone was seen only once. V usage is TRBV5-4 and J usage is TRBJ1-2, with D maybe TRBD1 (6 bases). V lost 0 bases and J 5 bases, leaving 11 bases between the germline ends. Germline values: CDR1 SGHNT, CDR2 YYREEE (reference sequence). The CDR3 spans 14 residues. Here the CDR3 DNA reads TGTGCCAGCAGCTTGGCCGGGACACCTTATGGCTACACCTTC. Protein product: CASSLAGTPYGYTF.

This chain uses TRBV6-1 with TRBJ2-7; 9 nucleotides line up with TRBD2. J lost 3 bases, V lost 4 bases, and 7 bases had no gene match. CDR3 length: 15 amino acids. Germline lookup yields CDR1 MNHNS and CDR2 SASEGT. In DNA, the CDR3 is TGTGCCAGCAGTGCCACACTAGCGGGTCTCTACGAGCAGTACTTC. Translated, it gives CASSATLAGLYEQYF.